A single TCR beta chain is shown here with its context. The PCR had 60 Vbeta and 13 Jbeta primers. Sequencing used immunoSEQ multiplex PCR; TCRdb keeps in-frame clones, though not all of them. The table lists about 120,000 clones, roughly four fifths of them singletons. These data originate in a study of cytomegalovirus exposure and HLA in healthy donors. This TCR came from a man aged 40-50 years in good health and CMV-seronegative. Sequenced material: PBMCs.

The CDR3 here is CASTGGPADTQYF. For the CDR3, the DNA is TGTGCCAGCACCGGGGGGCCCGCAGATACGCAGTATTTT. V is TRBV2 and J is TRBJ2-3; D is possibly TRBD2 (7 bases). The CDR3 contains 13 residues. V lost 7 bases and J lost 4, with 12 bases in between. Germline V gene sequence: CDR1 SNHLY, CDR2 FYNNEI.